The sequence of this T cell receptor beta chain was determined in a study of Graves' ophthalmopathy and Graves' hyperthyroidism. General study results and limits: Blood contained most expanded thyroid clonotypes exceeding 0.001 frequency.

Amplified TCR beta CDR3 regions were obtained using RNA transcripts as template. After a first-round RT-PCR with HTBI primers, a second-round multiplex PCR was run. MiXCR was run by TCRdb on the multiplex PCR reads, yielding one entry per CDR3 protein. This table holds around 1.1 million distinct CDR3 sequences, roughly 35% found once. Exclusion criteria comprised other autoimmune diseases, uncontrolled infections, pregnancy or lactation in patients. Ten or more counts support this clonotype. What it binds is not known. The germline V gene encodes CDR1 ENHRY and CDR2 SYGVKD. Germline trimming cut 0 bases from V and 4 bases from J; bases unmatched to any gene: 5. CDR3 length: 15 residues.

The TCR was taken from an adult man with Graves' hyperthyroidism. Sequenced material: peripheral blood or thyroid tissue (not recorded which). The gene calls are TRBV10-3 and TRBJ2-5; 7 bases are a match to TRBD2. CDR3 sequence: CAISESTGGRETQYF. The CDR3 nucleotides read TGTGCCATCAGTGAGTCGACGGGGGGTCGAGAGACCCAGTACTTC.